The clone carrying this TCR beta chain was seen many times. What it binds is not known. Trimming left V 5 bases short and J 7 bases short, with 17 bases between. CDR1 is LNHDA and CDR2 is SQIVND in the germline V gene (reference sequence). The CDR3 is made up of 14 amino acids. The sample belongs to a study of T cells after posttransplantation cyclophosphamide. Study-level results: After PTCy, TRB diversity resembled that of CNI/methotrexate controls. Later post-transplant blood repertoires were often dominated by donor CD8+ memory clones. Blood and skin or GI T cell repertoires showed limited TRB overlap.

TCRdb keeps only in-frame clones here, not all; method: immunoSEQ multiplex PCR. The specimen has around 35,000 clones, none found just once. Peripheral blood was collected from the related graft donor on the marrow donation day. The sequence came from a woman aged 45-59 years in good health and a related stem cell transplant donor. What was sequenced was PBMCs. The V call is TRBV19, the J call TRBJ1-2; TRBD1 is a possible D gene (5 bases). This chain's CDR3 is CASSVGQGLGGYTF. For the CDR3, the DNA is TGTGCCAGTAGTGTCGGGCAGGGCCTCGGTGGCTACACCTTC.